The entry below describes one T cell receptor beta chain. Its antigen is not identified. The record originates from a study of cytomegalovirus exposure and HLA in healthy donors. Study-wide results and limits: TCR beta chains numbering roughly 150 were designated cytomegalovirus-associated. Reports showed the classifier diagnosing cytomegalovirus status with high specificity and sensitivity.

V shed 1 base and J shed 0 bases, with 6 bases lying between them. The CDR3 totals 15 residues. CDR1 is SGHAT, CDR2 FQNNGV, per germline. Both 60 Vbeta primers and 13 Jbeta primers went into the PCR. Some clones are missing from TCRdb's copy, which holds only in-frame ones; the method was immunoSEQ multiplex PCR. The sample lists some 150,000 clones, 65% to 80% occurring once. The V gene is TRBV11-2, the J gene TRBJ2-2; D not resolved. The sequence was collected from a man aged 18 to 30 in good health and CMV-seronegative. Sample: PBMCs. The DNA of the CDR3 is TGTGCCAGCAGCTTAGGACTCGCGAACACCGGGGAGCTGTTTTTT. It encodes CASSLGLANTGELFF. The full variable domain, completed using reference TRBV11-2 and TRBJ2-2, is EAGVAQSPRYKIIEKRQSVAFWCNPISGHATLYWYQQILGQGPKLLIQFQNNGVVDDSQLPKDRFSAERLKGVDSTLKIQPAKLEDSAVYLCASSLGLANTGELFFGEGSRLTVL.